A single sample gave rise to the 5 T cell receptor beta chains below, sequenced in a study of blood T cell repertoires in COVID-19. Profiling relied on immunoSEQ multiplex PCR, and the TCRdb table lists in-frame clones only, not all of them. The sample yields 80,000 or so clones, 80% seen once. What was sequenced was peripheral blood. The receptors derive from a woman in her 70s with acute or convalescent COVID-19.

V and J are TRBV6-2 or TRBV6-3 and TRBJ2-3; TRBD1 agrees at 8 bases. Per germline, CDR1 MNHEY and CDR2 SVGEGT. V was clipped by 8 bases and J by 3 bases; unmatched bases: 10. CDR3 length equals 15 residues. This CDR3 reads CASRPGTGDTDTQYF. The CDR3 DNA follows: TGTGCCAGCCGCCCAGGGACAGGAGATACAGATACGCAGTATTTT.

Note on this clone: The junction does not match germline at one end; this may be a read error. The gene calls are TRBV4-3 and TRBJ1-2, with no clear D. Germline lookup yields CDR1 LGHNA and CDR2 YSLEER. The CDR3 extends over 12 amino acids. This CDR3 reads CASSPGDWLRIF. In nucleotides, the CDR3 is TGCGCCAGCAGCCCGGGAGACTGGCTACGGATCTTC.

The rearrangement joins TRBV5-1 to TRBJ1-4; the D is unclear. The V end lost 4 bases, the J end lost 0 bases, and 7 bases lay between the germline ends. The germline CDR1 and CDR2 sequences are SGHRS and YFSETQ. This CDR3 comprises 14 residues. CDR3 DNA sequence: TGCGCCAGCAGCCGGGGTGCAACTAATGAAAAACTGTTTTTT. Protein sequence: CASSRGATNEKLFF.

This rearrangement joins TRBV19 to TRBJ2-7; possibly TRBD1 for D (6 bases). Trimming took 0 bases from V and 6 from J, leaving 9 bases between them. Germline CDR1 LNHDA, CDR2 SQIVND (reference sequence). The CDR3 has 13 residues. The CDR3 reads CASSIEAGVEQYF. Written as DNA, the CDR3 is TGTGCCAGTAGTATAGAGGCAGGGGTCGAGCAGTACTTC.

The rearrangement uses TRBV6-2 or TRBV6-3 and TRBJ2-3; 8 bases agree with TRBD2. The CDR3 is made up of 16 amino acids. V shed 2 bases and J 1 base; nucleotides not matched to a gene: 5. Germline values: CDR1 MNHEY, CDR2 SVGEGT. CDR3 bases: TGTGCCAGCAGTTACGGGACTAGTATTGGCACAGATACGCAGTATTTT. This encodes CASSYGTSIGTDTQYF.